This T cell receptor beta chain was profiled in a study of blood T cell repertoires in COVID-19. Whole-study context: Some COVID-19 samples were acute and others convalescent; all came from the United States, Italy and Spain.

Trimming cost V 4 bases and J 3 bases; bases outside gene matches: 4. Germline V gene lookup returns CDR1 LNHNV and CDR2 YYDKDF (reference sequence). The CDR3 runs to 15 residues. The data were produced by immunoSEQ multiplex PCR, yet TCRdb's version contains in-frame clones alone and is incomplete. The table shows roughly 63,000 clones, with roughly 80% occurring only once. The V gene is TRBV15, the J gene TRBJ2-3, with TRBD2 matching over 10 bases. The TCR sequence derives from a human donor in a cohort sampled during active COVID-19. The sample was peripheral blood. The CDR3 protein is CATSTGLAVTDTQYF. The DNA of the CDR3 is TGTGCCACCAGCACAGGACTAGCGGTGACAGATACGCAGTATTTT.